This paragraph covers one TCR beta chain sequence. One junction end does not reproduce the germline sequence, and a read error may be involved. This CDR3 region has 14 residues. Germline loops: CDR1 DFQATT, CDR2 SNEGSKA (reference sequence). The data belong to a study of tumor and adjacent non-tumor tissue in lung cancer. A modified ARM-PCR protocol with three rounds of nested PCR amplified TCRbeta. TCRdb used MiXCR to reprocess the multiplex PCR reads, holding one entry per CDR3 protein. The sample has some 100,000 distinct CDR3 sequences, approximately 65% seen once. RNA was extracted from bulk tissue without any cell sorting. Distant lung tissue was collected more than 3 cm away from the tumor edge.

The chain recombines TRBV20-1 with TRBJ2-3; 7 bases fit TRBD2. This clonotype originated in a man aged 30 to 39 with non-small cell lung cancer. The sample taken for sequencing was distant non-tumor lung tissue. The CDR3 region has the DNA TGCAGTGCGGTAAGCGGACTAGTTCTAGATACGCACTACTTT. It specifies CSAVSGLVLDTHYF.